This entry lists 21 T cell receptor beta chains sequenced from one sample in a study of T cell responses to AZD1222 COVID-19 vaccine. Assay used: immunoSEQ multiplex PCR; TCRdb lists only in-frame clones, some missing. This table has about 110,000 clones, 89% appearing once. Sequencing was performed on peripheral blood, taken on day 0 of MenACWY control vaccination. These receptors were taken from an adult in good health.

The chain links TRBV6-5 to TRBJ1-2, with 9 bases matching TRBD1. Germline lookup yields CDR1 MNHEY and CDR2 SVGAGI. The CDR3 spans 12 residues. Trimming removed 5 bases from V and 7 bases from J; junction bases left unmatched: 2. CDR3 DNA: TGTGCCAGCAGTCGACAGGGGGGTGGCTACACCTTC. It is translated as CASSRQGGGYTF.

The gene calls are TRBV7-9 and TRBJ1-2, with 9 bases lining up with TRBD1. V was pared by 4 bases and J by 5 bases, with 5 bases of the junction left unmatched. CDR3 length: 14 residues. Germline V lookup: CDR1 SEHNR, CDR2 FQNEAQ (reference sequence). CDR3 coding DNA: TGTGCCAGCAGCTCCACAGGGGGCTGGTATGGCTACACCTTC. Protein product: CASSSTGGWYGYTF.

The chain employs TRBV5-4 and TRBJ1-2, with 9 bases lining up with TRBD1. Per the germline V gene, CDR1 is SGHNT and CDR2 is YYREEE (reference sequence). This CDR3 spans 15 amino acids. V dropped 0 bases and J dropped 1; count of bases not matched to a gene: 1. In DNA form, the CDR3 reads TGTGCCAGCAGCTTGGGGACAGGGGATAACTATGGCTACACCTTC. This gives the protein CASSLGTGDNYGYTF.

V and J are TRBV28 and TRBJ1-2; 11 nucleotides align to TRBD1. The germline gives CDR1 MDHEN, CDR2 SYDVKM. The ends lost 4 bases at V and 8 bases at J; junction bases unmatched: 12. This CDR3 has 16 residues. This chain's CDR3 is CASSSADGQGALGYTF. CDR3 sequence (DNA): TGTGCCAGCAGTTCCGCAGACGGACAGGGGGCCTTAGGCTACACCTTC.

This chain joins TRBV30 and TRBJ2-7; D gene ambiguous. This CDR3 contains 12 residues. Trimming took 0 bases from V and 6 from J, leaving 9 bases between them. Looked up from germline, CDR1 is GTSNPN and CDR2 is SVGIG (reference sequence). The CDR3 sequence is CAWSVTLVEQYF. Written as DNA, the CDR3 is TGTGCCTGGAGTGTAACCCTTGTCGAGCAGTACTTC.

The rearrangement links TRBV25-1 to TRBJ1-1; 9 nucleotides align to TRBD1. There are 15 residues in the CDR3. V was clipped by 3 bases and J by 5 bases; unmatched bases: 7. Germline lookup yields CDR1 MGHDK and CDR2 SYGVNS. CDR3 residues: CASSDPGTGRTEAFF. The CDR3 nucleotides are TGTGCCAGCAGTGACCCCGGGACAGGGAGGACTGAAGCTTTCTTT.

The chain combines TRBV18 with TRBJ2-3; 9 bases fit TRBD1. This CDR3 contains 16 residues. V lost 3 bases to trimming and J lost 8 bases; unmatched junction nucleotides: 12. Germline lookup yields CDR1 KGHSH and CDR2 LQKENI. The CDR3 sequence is CASSPNTGQGGGTQYF. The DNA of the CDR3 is TGTGCCAGCTCACCTAATACGGGACAGGGTGGAGGTACGCAGTATTTT.

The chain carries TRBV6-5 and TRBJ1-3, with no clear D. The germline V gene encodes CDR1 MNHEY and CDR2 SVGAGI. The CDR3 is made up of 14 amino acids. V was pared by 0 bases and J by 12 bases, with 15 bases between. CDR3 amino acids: CASSYSMGDWGIYF. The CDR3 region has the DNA TGTGCCAGCAGTTACTCGATGGGTGATTGGGGCATATATTTT.

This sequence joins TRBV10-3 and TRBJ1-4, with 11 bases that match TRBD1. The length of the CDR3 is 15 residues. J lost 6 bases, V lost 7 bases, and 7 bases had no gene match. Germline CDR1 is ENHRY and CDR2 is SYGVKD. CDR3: CAIKPGQGAHEKLFF. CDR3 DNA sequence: TGTGCCATCAAGCCCGGACAGGGGGCACATGAAAAACTGTTTTTT.

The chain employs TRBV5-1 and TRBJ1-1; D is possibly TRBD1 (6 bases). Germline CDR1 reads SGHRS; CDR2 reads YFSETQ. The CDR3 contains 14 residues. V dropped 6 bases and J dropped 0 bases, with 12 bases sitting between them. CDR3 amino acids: CASTSGQLNTEAFF. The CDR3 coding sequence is TGCGCCAGCACTTCGGGACAACTGAACACTGAAGCTTTCTTT.

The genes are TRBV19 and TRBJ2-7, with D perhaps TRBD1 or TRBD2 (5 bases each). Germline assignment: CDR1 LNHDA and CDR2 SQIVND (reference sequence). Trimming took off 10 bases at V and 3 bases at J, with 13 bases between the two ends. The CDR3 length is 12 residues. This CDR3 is CATEGDGYEQYF. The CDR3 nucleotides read TGTGCCACTGAAGGGGACGGCTACGAGCAGTACTTC.

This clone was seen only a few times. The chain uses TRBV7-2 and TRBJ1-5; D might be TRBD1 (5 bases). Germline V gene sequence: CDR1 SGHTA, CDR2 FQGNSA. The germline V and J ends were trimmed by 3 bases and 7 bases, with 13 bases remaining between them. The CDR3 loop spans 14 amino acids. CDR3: CASSFWGVSQPQHF. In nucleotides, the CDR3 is TGTGCCAGCAGCTTCTGGGGGGTTAGCCAGCCCCAGCATTTT.

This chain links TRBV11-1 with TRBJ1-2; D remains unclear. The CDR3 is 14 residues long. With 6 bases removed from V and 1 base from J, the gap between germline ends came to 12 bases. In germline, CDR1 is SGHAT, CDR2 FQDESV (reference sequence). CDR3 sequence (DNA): TGTGCCAGCAGTCAAGGGAGTTTTAACTATGGCTACACCTTC. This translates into CASSQGSFNYGYTF.

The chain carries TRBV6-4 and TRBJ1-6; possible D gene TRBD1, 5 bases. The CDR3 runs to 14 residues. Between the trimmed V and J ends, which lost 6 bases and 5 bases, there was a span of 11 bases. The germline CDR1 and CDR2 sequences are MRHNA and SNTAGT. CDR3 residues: CASSRDRDNSPLHF. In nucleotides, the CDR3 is TGTGCCAGCAGCCGGGACCGCGATAATTCACCCCTCCACTTT.

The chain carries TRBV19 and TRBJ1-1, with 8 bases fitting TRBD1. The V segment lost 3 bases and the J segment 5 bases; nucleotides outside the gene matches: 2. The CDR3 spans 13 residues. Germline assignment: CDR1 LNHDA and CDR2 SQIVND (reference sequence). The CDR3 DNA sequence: TGTGCCAGTAGTATTCAGGGGGCGACTGAAGCTTTCTTT. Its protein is CASSIQGATEAFF.

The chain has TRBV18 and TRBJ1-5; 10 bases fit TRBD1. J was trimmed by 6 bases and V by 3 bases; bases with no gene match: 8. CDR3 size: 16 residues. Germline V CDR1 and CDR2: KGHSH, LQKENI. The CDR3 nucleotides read TGTGCCAGCTCACCGACGAGAGACAGGGGGCTTCAGCCCCAGCATTTT. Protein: CASSPTRDRGLQPQHF.

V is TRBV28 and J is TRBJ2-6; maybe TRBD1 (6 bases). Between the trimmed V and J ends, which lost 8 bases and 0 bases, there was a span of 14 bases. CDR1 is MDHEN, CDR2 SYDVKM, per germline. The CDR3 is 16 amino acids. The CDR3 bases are TGTGCCAGCGGAAGGACAGAGCTCTCTGGGGCCAACGTCCTGACTTTC. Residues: CASGRTELSGANVLTF.

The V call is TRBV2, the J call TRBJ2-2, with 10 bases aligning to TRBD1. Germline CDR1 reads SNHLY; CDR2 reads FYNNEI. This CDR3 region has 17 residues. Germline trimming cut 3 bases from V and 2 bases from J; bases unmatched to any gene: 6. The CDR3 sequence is CASSDAGTGANTGELFF. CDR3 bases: TGTGCCAGCAGTGACGCCGGGACAGGGGCCAACACCGGGGAGCTGTTTTTT.

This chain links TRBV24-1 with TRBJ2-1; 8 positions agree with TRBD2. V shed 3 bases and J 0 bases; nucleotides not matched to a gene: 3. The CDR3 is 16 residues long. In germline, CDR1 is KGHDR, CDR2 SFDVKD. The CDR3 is CATSDSSGDSYNEQFF. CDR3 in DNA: TGTGCCACCAGTGATAGTAGCGGGGACTCCTACAATGAGCAGTTCTTC.

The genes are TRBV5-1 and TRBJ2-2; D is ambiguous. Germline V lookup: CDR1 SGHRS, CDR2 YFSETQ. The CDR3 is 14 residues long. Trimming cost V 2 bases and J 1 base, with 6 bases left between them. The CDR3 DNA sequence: TGCGCCAGCAGCTTACCGATGAACACCGGGGAGCTGTTTTTT. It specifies CASSLPMNTGELFF.

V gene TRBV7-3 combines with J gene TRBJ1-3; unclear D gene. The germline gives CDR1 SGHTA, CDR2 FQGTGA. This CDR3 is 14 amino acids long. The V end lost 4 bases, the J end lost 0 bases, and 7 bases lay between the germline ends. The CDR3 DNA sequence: TGTGCCAGCAGCTCGTTAAGCTCTGGAAACACCATATATTTT. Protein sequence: CASSSLSSGNTIYF.